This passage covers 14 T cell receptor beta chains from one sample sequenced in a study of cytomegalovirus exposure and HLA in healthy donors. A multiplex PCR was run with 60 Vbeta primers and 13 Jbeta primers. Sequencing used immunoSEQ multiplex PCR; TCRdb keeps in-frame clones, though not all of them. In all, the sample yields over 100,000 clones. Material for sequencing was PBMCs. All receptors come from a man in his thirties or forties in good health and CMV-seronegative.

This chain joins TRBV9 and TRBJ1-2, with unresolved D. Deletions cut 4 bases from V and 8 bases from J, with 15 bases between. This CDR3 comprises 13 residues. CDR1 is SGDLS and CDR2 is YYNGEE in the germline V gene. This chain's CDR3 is CASSYLGGWGYTF. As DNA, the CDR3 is TGTGCCAGCAGCTACCTGGGAGGGTGGGGCTACACCTTC.

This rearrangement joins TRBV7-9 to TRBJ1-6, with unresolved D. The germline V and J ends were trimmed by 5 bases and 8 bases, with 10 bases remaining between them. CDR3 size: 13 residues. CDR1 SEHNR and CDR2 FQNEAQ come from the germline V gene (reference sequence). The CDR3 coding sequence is TGTGCCAGCAGCCCCCATGGAGATTCACCCCTCCACTTT. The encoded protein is CASSPHGDSPLHF.

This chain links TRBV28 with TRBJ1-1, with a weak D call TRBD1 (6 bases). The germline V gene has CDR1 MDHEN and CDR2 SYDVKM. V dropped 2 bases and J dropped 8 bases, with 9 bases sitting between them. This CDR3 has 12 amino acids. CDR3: CASSLQGREAFF. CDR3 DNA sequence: TGTGCCAGCAGTTTACAGGGGCGAGAAGCTTTCTTT. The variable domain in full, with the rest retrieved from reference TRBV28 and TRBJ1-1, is DVKVTQSSRYLVKRTGEKVFLECVQDMDHENMFWYRQDPGLGLRLIYFSYDVKMKEKGDIPEGYSVSREKKERFSLILESASTNQTSMYLCASSLQGREAFFGQGTRLTVV.

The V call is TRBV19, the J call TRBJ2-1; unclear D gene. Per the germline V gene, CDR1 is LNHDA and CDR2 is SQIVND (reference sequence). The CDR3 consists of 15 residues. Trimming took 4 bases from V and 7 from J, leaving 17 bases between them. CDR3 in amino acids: CASSTPLVARNEQFF. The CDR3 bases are TGTGCCAGTAGTACCCCCCTGGTAGCTCGGAATGAGCAGTTCTTC.

The CDR3 reads CASSASGLSGGELFF. CDR3 bases: TGCGCCAGCAGCGCCTCAGGGTTGTCTGGCGGGGAGCTGTTTTTT. This chain joins TRBV5-1 and TRBJ2-2, with D possibly matching TRBD1 (5 bases). The CDR3 extends over 15 amino acids. Germline-derived CDR1 and CDR2 are SGHRS and YFSETQ. V lost 4 bases and J lost 7, with 17 bases in between.

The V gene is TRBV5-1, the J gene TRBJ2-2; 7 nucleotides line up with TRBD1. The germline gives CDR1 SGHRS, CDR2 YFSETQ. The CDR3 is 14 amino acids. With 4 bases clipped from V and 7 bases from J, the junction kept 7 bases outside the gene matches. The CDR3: CASSPTGSDGELFF. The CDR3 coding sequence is TGCGCCAGCAGCCCGACAGGGTCGGACGGGGAGCTGTTTTTT.

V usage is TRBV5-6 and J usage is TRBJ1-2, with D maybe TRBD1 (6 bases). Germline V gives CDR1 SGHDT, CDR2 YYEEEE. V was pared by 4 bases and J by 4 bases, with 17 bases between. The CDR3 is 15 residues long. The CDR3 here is CASSGQLTGSYGYTF. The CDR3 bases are TGTGCCAGCAGCGGCCAACTGACAGGATCCTATGGCTACACCTTC.

CDR3 in amino acids: CASSNGTSGSLNSYEQYF. Written as DNA, the CDR3 is TGTGCCAGCAGCAACGGGACTAGCGGGAGCCTAAACTCCTACGAGCAGTACTTC. V is TRBV11-3 and J is TRBJ2-7; TRBD2 aligns across 14 bases. This CDR3 is 18 amino acids long. CDR1 is SGHNT, CDR2 YENEEA, per germline. V shed 5 bases and J 0 bases; nucleotides not matched to a gene: 9.

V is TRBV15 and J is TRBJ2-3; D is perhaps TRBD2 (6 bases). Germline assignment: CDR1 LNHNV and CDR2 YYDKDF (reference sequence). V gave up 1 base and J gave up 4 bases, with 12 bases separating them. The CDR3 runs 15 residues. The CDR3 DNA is TGTGCCACCAGCAGAGTGGGCGGGGCGGCAGATACGCAGTATTTT. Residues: CATSRVGGAADTQYF.

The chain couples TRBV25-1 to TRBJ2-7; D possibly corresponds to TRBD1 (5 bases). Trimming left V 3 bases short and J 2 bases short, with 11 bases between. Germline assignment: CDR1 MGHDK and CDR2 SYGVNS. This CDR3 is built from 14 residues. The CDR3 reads CASSEARATYEQYF. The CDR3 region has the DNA TGTGCCAGCAGTGAGGCCAGGGCTACCTACGAGCAGTACTTC.

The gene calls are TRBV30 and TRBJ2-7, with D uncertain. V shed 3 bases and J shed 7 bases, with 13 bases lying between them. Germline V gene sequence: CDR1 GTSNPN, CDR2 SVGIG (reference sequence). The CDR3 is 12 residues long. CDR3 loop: CAWSPFQAEQYF. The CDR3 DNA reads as TGTGCCTGGAGCCCTTTCCAGGCGGAGCAGTACTTC.

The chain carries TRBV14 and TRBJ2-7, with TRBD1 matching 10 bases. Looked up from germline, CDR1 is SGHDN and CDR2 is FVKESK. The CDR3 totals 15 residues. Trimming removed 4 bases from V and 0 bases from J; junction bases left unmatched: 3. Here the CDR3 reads CASSPTGGLSYEQYF. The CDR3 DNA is TGTGCCAGCAGCCCGACAGGGGGCCTCTCCTACGAGCAGTACTTC.

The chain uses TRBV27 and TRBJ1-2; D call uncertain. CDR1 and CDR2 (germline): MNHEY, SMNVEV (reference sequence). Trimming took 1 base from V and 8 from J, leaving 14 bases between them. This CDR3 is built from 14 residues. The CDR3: CASSLFQWPGGYTF. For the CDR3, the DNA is TGTGCCAGCAGTTTATTTCAGTGGCCCGGGGGCTACACCTTC.

This CDR3 is CASSPGLASYNEQFF. The CDR3 coding sequence is TGTGCCAGCTCACCTGGACTAGCGTCCTACAATGAGCAGTTCTTC. The chain has TRBV18 and TRBJ2-1; 9 bases line up with TRBD2. V lost 3 bases to trimming and J lost 1 base; unmatched junction nucleotides: 1. The CDR3 loop spans 15 amino acids. CDR1 is KGHSH and CDR2 is LQKENI in the germline V gene.